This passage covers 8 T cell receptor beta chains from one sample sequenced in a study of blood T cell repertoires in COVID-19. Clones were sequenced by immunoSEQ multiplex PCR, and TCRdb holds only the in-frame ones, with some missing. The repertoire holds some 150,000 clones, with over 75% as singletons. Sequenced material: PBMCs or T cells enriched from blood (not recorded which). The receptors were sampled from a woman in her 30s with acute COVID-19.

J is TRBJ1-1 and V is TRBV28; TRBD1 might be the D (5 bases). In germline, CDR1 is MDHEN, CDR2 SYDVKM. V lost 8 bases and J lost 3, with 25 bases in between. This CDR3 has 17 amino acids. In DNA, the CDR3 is TGTGCCAGCCGTAGGGGTGGAGGGGAAAAGCTCGACACTGAAGCTTTCTTT. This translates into CASRRGGGEKLDTEAFF.

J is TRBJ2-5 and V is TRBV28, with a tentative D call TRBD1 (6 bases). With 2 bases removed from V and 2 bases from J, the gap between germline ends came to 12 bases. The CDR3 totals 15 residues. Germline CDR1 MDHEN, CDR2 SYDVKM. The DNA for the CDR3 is TGTGCCAGCAGTTTAGAGACAGGATCGCAAGAGACCCAGTACTTC. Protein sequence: CASSLETGSQETQYF.

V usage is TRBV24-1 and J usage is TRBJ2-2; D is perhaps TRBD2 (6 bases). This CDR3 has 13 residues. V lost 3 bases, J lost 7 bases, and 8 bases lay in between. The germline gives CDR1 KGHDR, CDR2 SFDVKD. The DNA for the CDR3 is TGTGCCACCAGTGATGCGGGGTACGGGGAGCTGTTTTTT. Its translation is CATSDAGYGELFF.

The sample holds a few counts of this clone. The CDR3 spells CASSQGTGFRSPFF. The CDR3 nucleotides are TGTGCCAGCAGCCAGGGGACAGGGTTCCGGTCTCCTTTCTTT. The J gene is TRBJ1-1, the V gene TRBV3-1 (or the pseudogene TRBV3-2), with 9 bases fitting TRBD1. Germline loops: CDR1 LGHDT, CDR2 YNNKEL (reference sequence). CDR3 length: 14 residues. Trimming removed 3 bases from V and 12 bases from J; junction bases left unmatched: 11.

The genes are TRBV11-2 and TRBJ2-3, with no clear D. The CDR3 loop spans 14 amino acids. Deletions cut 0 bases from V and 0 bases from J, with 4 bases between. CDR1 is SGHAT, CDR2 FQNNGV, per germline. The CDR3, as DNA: TGTGCCAGCAGCTTAGATACTAGCACAGATACGCAGTATTTT. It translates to CASSLDTSTDTQYF. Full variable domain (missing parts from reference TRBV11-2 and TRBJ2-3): EAGVAQSPRYKIIEKRQSVAFWCNPISGHATLYWYQQILGQGPKLLIQFQNNGVVDDSQLPKDRFSAERLKGVDSTLKIQPAKLEDSAVYLCASSLDTSTDTQYFGPGTRLTVL.

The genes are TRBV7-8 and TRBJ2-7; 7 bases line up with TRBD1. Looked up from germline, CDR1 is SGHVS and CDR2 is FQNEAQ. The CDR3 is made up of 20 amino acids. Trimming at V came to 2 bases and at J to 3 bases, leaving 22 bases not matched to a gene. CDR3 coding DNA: TGTGCCAGCAGCTTACCCCGGGGAAATTGGGACAGCGATACCTACTACGAGCAGTACTTC. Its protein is CASSLPRGNWDSDTYYEQYF. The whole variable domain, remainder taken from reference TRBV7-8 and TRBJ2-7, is GAGVSQSPRYKVAKRGQDVALRCDPISGHVSLFWYQQALGQGPEFLTYFQNEAQLDKSGLPSDRFFAERPEGSVSTLKIQRTQQEDSAVYLCASSLPRGNWDSDTYYEQYFGPGTRLTVT.

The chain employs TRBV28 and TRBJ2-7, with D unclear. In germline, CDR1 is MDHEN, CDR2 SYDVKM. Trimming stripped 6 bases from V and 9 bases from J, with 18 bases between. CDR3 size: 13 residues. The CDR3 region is CASSQPSSVGQYF. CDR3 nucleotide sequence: TGTGCCAGCAGCCAACCCTCTAGTGTAGGGCAGTACTTC.

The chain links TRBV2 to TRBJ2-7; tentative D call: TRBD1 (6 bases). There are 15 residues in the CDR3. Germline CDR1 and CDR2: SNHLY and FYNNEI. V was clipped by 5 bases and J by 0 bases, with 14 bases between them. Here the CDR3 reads CASSITGRDSYEQYF. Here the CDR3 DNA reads TGTGCCAGCAGTATAACAGGGCGAGACTCCTACGAGCAGTACTTC.